This T cell receptor (beta chain) appears in the sequencing data of a study of cytomegalovirus exposure and HLA in healthy donors. Study outcomes and limitations: The dataset shows that most TCR sequences were rare, while some public TCRs occurred in many donors. A list of approximately 160 TCR beta chains associated with cytomegalovirus was given. Subsequent analysis showed first-cohort TCR clusters tending to co-occur in around 130 validation repertoires. Reportedly, diagnosis of cytomegalovirus status by the classifier showed high specificity and sensitivity.

Clones were read by immunoSEQ multiplex PCR, and TCRdb kept only the in-frame ones, dropping some. The sample includes 90,000 to 150,000 clones, about 87% of them seen just once. As regards this clone: The target antigen is unknown.

Sample: PBMCs. The sequence derives from a man aged 18 to 29 in good health and CMV-seronegative.

Written as DNA, the CDR3 is TGCAGTGCTAGTCGGGGGTACGAGCAGTACTTC. Translated: CSASRGYEQYF. V and J are TRBV20-1 and TRBJ2-7; weak D call: TRBD2 (6 bases). Germline loops: CDR1 DFQATT, CDR2 SNEGSKA (reference sequence). This CDR3 has 11 amino acids. V was cut by 3 bases and J by 4 bases, with 7 bases left in between.